This T cell receptor beta chain stems from a study of blood T cell repertoires in COVID-19. Study-wide context: Researchers got acute and convalescent COVID-19 samples from the United States, Italy and Spain.

This CDR3 region has 11 residues. Trimming removed 5 bases at V and 9 bases at J, with 8 bases between. CDR1 is MNHEY and CDR2 is SMNVEV in the germline V gene (reference sequence). This table comes from immunoSEQ multiplex PCR, and its TCRdb copy is limited to in-frame clones, with some not included. Altogether about 350,000 clones are present, roughly 87% being singletons, with the ten largest covering 1%. The chain links TRBV27 to TRBJ2-1; D gene ambiguous. The receptor comes from a woman aged 25 to 39 who had recovered from COVID-19. Source material: PBMCs or T cells enriched from blood (not recorded which). DNA of the CDR3: TGTGCCAGCAGTGGAACGGGTGAGCAGTTCTTC. It translates to CASSGTGEQFF.